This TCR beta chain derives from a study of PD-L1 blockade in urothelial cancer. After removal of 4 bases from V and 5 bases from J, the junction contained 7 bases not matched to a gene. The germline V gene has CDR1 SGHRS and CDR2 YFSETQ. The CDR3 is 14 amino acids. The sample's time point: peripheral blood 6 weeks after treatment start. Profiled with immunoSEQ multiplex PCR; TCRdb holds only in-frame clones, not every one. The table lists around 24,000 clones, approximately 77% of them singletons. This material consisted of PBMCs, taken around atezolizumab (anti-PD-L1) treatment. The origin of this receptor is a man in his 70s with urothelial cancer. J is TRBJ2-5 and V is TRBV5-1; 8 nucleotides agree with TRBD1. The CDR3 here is CASSTQGARETQYF. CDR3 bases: TGCGCCAGCAGCACTCAGGGGGCAAGGGAGACCCAGTACTTC.